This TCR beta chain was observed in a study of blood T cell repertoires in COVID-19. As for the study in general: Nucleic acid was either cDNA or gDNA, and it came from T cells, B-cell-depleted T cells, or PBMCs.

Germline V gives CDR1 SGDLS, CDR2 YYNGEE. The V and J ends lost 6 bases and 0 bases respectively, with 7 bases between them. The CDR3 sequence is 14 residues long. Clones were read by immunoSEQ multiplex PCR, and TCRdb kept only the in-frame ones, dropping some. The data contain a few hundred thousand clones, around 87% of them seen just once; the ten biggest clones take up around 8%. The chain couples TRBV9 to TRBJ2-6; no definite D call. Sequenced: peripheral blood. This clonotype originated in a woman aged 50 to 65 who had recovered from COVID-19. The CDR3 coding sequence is TGTGCCAGCACCGGAGCCTCTGGGGCCAACGTCCTGACTTTC. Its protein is CASTGASGANVLTF.